This passage covers 29 T cell receptor beta chains from one sample sequenced in a study of blood T cell repertoires in COVID-19. Generated by immunoSEQ multiplex PCR, the TCRdb table keeps only in-frame clones and is missing some. The sample has under 350,000 clones, 65% to 90% seen once; the top ten hold about 14%. Sequenced material: peripheral blood. All receptors come from a human donor in a cohort sampled during active COVID-19.

This clone was recorded a few times. The chain uses TRBV24-1 and TRBJ2-7; no definite D call. CDR1 KGHDR and CDR2 SFDVKD come from the germline V gene. V lost 2 bases and J 9 bases, leaving 13 bases between the germline ends. The CDR3 has 13 residues. The CDR3 region is CATSDSLDKGQYF. DNA of the CDR3: TGTGCCACCAGTGATTCCCTCGACAAAGGGCAGTACTTC.

This clone was seen only a few times. Here the CDR3 reads CASSPIGLAANEQFF. The CDR3, as DNA: TGCGCCAGCAGCCCGATAGGACTAGCGGCGAATGAGCAGTTCTTC. The rearrangement joins TRBV4-1 to TRBJ2-1; 10 nucleotides agree with TRBD2. Germline-derived CDR1 and CDR2 are MGHRA and YSYEKL. The CDR3 spans 15 residues. The J segment lost 7 bases and the V segment lost 4 bases, leaving 7 bases of the junction unmatched.

The chain is built from TRBV6-5 and TRBJ2-3; TRBD2 agrees at 10 bases. The CDR3 is made up of 16 amino acids. After removal of 4 bases from V and 2 bases from J, the junction contained 6 bases not matched to a gene. Germline V gene data show CDR1 as MNHEY and CDR2 as SVGAGI. CDR3 bases: TGTGCCAGCAGTTCACGGACTAGCGGAACCACAGATACGCAGTATTTT. It encodes CASSSRTSGTTDTQYF.

This rearrangement joins TRBV5-6 to TRBJ2-3, with TRBD2 matching 7 bases. The ends lost 5 bases at V and 5 bases at J; junction bases unmatched: 11. Germline V gene data show CDR1 as SGHDT and CDR2 as YYEEEE. The CDR3 is 15 amino acids. CDR3 region: CASRTRERGGDTQYF. Here the CDR3 DNA reads TGTGCCAGCAGGACCCGGGAGCGGGGTGGAGATACGCAGTATTTT.

V and J are TRBV27 and TRBJ1-5; D might be TRBD1 (5 bases). CDR3 length equals 16 residues. CDR1 and CDR2 (germline): MNHEY, SMNVEV (reference sequence). The germline V and J ends were trimmed by 2 bases and 5 bases, with 16 bases remaining between them. The CDR3 spells CASSLVQGRVDQPQHF. The CDR3 nucleotides read TGTGCCAGCAGTTTAGTCCAGGGAAGAGTGGATCAGCCCCAGCATTTT.

J is TRBJ2-5 and V is TRBV5-6; 7 nucleotides align to TRBD2. V dropped 0 bases and J dropped 2; count of bases not matched to a gene: 4. Looked up from germline, CDR1 is SGHDT and CDR2 is YYEEEE. The length of the CDR3 is 15 residues. The CDR3 nucleotides are TGTGCCAGCAGCTTGGCGCTAGCGGAGCAAGAGACCCAGTACTTC. Amino acids: CASSLALAEQETQYF.

The chain links TRBV2 to TRBJ1-2; 9 nucleotides align to TRBD1. This CDR3 has 11 amino acids. CDR1 is SNHLY, CDR2 FYNNEI, per germline. With V trimmed by 8 bases and J by 5 bases, 0 bases remained unmatched. The CDR3, as DNA: TGTGCCAGCGGGACAGGGTATGGCTACACCTTC. Protein product: CASGTGYGYTF.

The J gene is TRBJ1-1, the V gene TRBV7-9; D is undetermined. This CDR3 is 13 amino acids long. The germline V gene encodes CDR1 SEHNR and CDR2 FQNEAQ (reference sequence). V lost 1 base and J lost 6, with 9 bases in between. The CDR3 DNA reads TGTGCCAGCAGCTTAGACATTAACCCTGAAGCTTTCTTT. As protein: CASSLDINPEAFF.

The chain links TRBV2 to TRBJ2-7, with a possible D match to TRBD1 (6 bases). CDR3 length equals 14 residues. Trimming shortened V by 7 bases and J by 7 bases, and 20 bases separated the two germline ends. Germline assignment: CDR1 SNHLY and CDR2 FYNNEI. The CDR3 is CASTQRTVVKEQYF. In DNA, the CDR3 is TGTGCCAGCACTCAAAGGACAGTGGTGAAGGAGCAGTACTTC.

The V and J genes are TRBV28 and TRBJ2-7; tentative D call: TRBD2 (6 bases). Germline CDR1 reads MDHEN; CDR2 reads SYDVKM. The CDR3 has 14 amino acids. V was pared by 3 bases and J by 2 bases, with 11 bases between. The CDR3 protein is CASSFRGEAYEQYF. CDR3 DNA: TGTGCCAGCAGTTTCCGAGGGGAGGCCTACGAGCAGTACTTC.

The chain couples TRBV9 to TRBJ1-1, with D unresolved. V was clipped by 5 bases and J by 1 base, with 12 bases between them. Germline V lookup: CDR1 SGDLS, CDR2 YYNGEE. The CDR3 runs to 14 residues. CDR3 amino acids: CASSGGGRNTEAFF. The DNA of the CDR3 is TGTGCCAGCAGTGGAGGCGGCCGGAACACTGAAGCTTTCTTT.

CDR3 bases: TGTGCCAGTAGTATCCCTTATAGCAATCAGCCCCAGCATTTT. This gives the protein CASSIPYSNQPQHF. The gene calls are TRBV19 and TRBJ1-5, with no clear D. Trimming shortened V by 3 bases and J by 0 bases, and 6 bases separated the two germline ends. The CDR3 contains 14 residues. CDR1 is LNHDA and CDR2 is SQIVND in the germline V gene (reference sequence).

For the CDR3, the DNA is TGTGCCAGCAGTGCAGCCCACTCTGGAAACACCATATATTTT. It is translated as CASSAAHSGNTIYF. J is TRBJ1-3 and V is TRBV2; D gene ambiguous. The CDR3 is 14 amino acids. V was pared by 4 bases and J by 0 bases, with 7 bases between. Germline assignment: CDR1 SNHLY and CDR2 FYNNEI.

This chain uses TRBV5-6 with TRBJ2-1; 8 bases are shared with TRBD2. The CDR3 covers 15 residues. Germline CDR1 reads SGHDT; CDR2 reads YYEEEE. J was trimmed by 8 bases and V by 4 bases; bases with no gene match: 11. This CDR3 is CASSISWTSIYEQFF. CDR3 DNA: TGTGCCAGCAGCATATCATGGACTAGCATCTATGAGCAGTTCTTC.

This rearrangement joins TRBV6-2 or TRBV6-3 to TRBJ2-3, with 10 bases matching TRBD2. CDR1 is MNHEY and CDR2 is SVGEGT in the germline V gene. CDR3 length equals 16 residues. J gave up 3 bases and V 5 bases, and 8 bases lay outside the gene matches. The CDR3 DNA reads TGTGCCAGCAGTCCCTCTAGCGGGAGAAAGACAGATACGCAGTATTTT. The encoded protein is CASSPSSGRKTDTQYF.

This clone appeared a few times. The rearrangement links TRBV5-6 to TRBJ1-3; maybe TRBD1 (5 bases). V lost 1 base and J 2 bases, leaving 7 bases between the germline ends. CDR3 size: 14 residues. Germline assignment: CDR1 SGHDT and CDR2 YYEEEE. The CDR3 region is CASSLLGPGNTIYF. The CDR3 nucleotides are TGTGCCAGCAGCTTGCTGGGGCCTGGAAACACCATATATTTT. Full variable domain (remainder filled in from reference TRBV5-6 and TRBJ1-3): DAGVTQSPTHLIKTRGQQVTLRCSPKSGHDTVSWYQQALGQGPQFIFQYYEEEERQRGNFPDRFSGHQFPNYSSELNVNALLLGDSALYLCASSLLGPGNTIYFGEGSWLTVV.

The J gene is TRBJ1-5, the V gene TRBV18; D gene uncertain. The V gene lost 3 bases and the J gene lost 5 bases, with 5 bases spanning the gap. The CDR3 covers 12 residues. Germline values: CDR1 KGHSH, CDR2 LQKENI. This CDR3 reads CASSPSDQPQHF. DNA of the CDR3: TGTGCCAGCTCACCGTCTGATCAGCCCCAGCATTTT.

This chain joins TRBV5-1 and TRBJ1-1; unclear D gene. CDR3 size: 15 residues. The germline V gene has CDR1 SGHRS and CDR2 YFSETQ. The V end lost 0 bases, the J end lost 3 bases, and 12 bases lay between the germline ends. The CDR3 is CASSLGGYGDTEAFF. In DNA, the CDR3 is TGCGCCAGCAGCTTGGGAGGGTATGGTGACACTGAAGCTTTCTTT.

This chain joins TRBV19 and TRBJ2-2, with 7 positions matching TRBD1. The CDR3 extends over 15 amino acids. The germline gives CDR1 LNHDA, CDR2 SQIVND (reference sequence). Germline trimming cut 9 bases from V and 3 bases from J; bases unmatched to any gene: 10. This CDR3 reads CASTIGDRYTGELFF. CDR3 sequence (DNA): TGTGCCAGCACCATAGGGGACAGATACACCGGGGAGCTGTTTTTT. The complete variable domain, with remaining parts taken from reference TRBV19 and TRBJ2-2, reads DGGITQSPKYLFRKEGQNVTLSCEQNLNHDAMYWYRQDPGQGLRLIYYSQIVNDFQKGDIAEGYSVSREKKESFPLTVTSAQKNPTAFYLCASTIGDRYTGELFFGEGSRLTVL.

A few counts support this clone. The identical CDR3 is also encoded by other nucleotide sequences in the sample. This chain joins TRBV10-3 and TRBJ2-7; 8 nucleotides line up with TRBD2. Trimming removed 0 bases from V and 3 bases from J; junction bases left unmatched: 1. Germline assignment: CDR1 ENHRY and CDR2 SYGVKD. The length of the CDR3 is 14 residues. In DNA form, the CDR3 reads TGTGCCATCAGTGAGTCCGCGGGAGGCTACGAGCAGTACTTC. Protein sequence: CAISESAGGYEQYF.

The chain links TRBV6-5 to TRBJ2-7, with D tentatively TRBD2 (5 bases). This CDR3 has 11 amino acids. Germline CDR1 MNHEY, CDR2 SVGAGI. Trimming cost V 10 bases and J 5 bases, with 12 bases left between them. The CDR3 bases are TGTGCCACCGCCCGGGGAAACGAGCAGTACTTC. This codes for CATARGNEQYF.

CDR3 sequence reads: CASSLTGTGVYEQYF. In nucleotides, the CDR3 is TGTGCCAGCAGTTTGACCGGGACAGGGGTGTACGAGCAGTACTTC. The rearrangement joins TRBV27 to TRBJ2-7; 10 positions match TRBD1. The CDR3 loop spans 15 amino acids. Germline lookup yields CDR1 MNHEY and CDR2 SMNVEV (reference sequence). V dropped 3 bases and J dropped 4; count of bases not matched to a gene: 6.

The chain carries TRBV7-2 and TRBJ2-3, with D maybe TRBD1 (5 bases). CDR3 length equals 13 residues. Trimming shortened V by 8 bases and J by 0 bases, and 9 bases separated the two germline ends. CDR1 is SGHTA and CDR2 is FQGNSA in the germline V gene. The CDR3 sequence: CASLRVSTDTQYF. CDR3 coding DNA: TGTGCCAGCCTCAGGGTGAGCACAGATACGCAGTATTTT.

This sequence joins TRBV7-8 and TRBJ2-3, with 7 bases aligning to TRBD1. V dropped 2 bases and J dropped 0; count of bases not matched to a gene: 5. CDR1 and CDR2 from the germline V gene are SGHVS and FQNEAQ. The CDR3 spans 16 residues. The CDR3 spells CASSLIGTVSTDTQYF. As DNA, the CDR3 is TGTGCCAGCAGCTTAATAGGGACAGTTAGCACAGATACGCAGTATTTT.

The chain employs TRBV5-1 and TRBJ2-6; TRBD2 is a possible D gene (7 bases). Trimming stripped 4 bases from V and 2 bases from J, with 10 bases between. Looked up from germline, CDR1 is SGHRS and CDR2 is YFSETQ. The CDR3 runs to 15 residues. CDR3 coding DNA: TGCGCCAGCAGCCCGGGGGGCACTGGGGCCAACGTCCTGACTTTC. It translates to CASSPGGTGANVLTF.

V gene TRBV21-1 combines with J gene TRBJ2-1; the table's D call of TRBD2 was not tested on the DNA. TRBV21-1 constitutes a pseudogene. The CDR3 totals 12 residues. The CDR3 DNA is TGTGCCAGCAGCCGTCGACTCCCGGGGCAGTTCTTC. It encodes CASSRRLPGQFF.

To note about this clone: Distinct nucleotide sequences in the sample also encode this CDR3. The chain joins TRBV5-1 to TRBJ1-1; D gene uncertain. V shed 4 bases and J shed 0 bases, with 7 bases lying between them. Germline-derived CDR1 and CDR2 are SGHRS and YFSETQ. The CDR3 contains 13 residues. For the CDR3, the DNA is TGCGCCAGCAGCCTCACAGTGAACACTGAAGCTTTCTTT. Amino acids: CASSLTVNTEAFF.

The chain has TRBV9 and TRBJ2-3; 7 nucleotides align to TRBD2. CDR3 length: 17 amino acids. The germline V gene has CDR1 SGDLS and CDR2 YYNGEE. V dropped 0 bases and J dropped 2; count of bases not matched to a gene: 9. CDR3 sequence reads: CASSVAVGGEATDTQYF. The CDR3 bases are TGTGCCAGCAGCGTAGCAGTGGGAGGGGAGGCCACAGATACGCAGTATTTT.

This clone was seen once. The chain joins TRBV5-1 to TRBJ1-1; D remains unclear. In germline, CDR1 is SGHRS, CDR2 YFSETQ. There are 14 residues in the CDR3. Trimming took 5 bases from V and 5 from J, leaving 16 bases between them. In DNA, the CDR3 is TGCGCCAGCAGGGCGATAGATGCCGGGACTGAAGCTTTCTTT. This gives the protein CASRAIDAGTEAFF.